This T cell receptor (beta chain) is from a study of T cells after yellow fever vaccination. Whole-study context: Where fractions had low cell numbers, libraries were prepared from them with the SMART-Seq v4 Ultra Low Input RNA kit.

Study-level points and caveats: Compared with primary, the secondary response was weaker and peaked at day 5, not 15.

MiXCR, applied by TCRdb to the 5' RACE reads, yields one record per CDR3 protein. The sample has some 670,000 distinct CDR3 sequences, roughly 12% seen once. Turning to this clonotype: Its specificity is unknown. Possible read error: a much larger clone is one base away.

The CDR3 is 11 residues long. The V end was cut by 4 bases, the J end by 2 bases, with 2 bases between. Germline CDR1 reads LNHNV; CDR2 reads YYDKDF (reference sequence). The receptor's source is a man aged 30-40 years who received the YFV17D yellow fever vaccine. The sample was PBMCs, taken on the day of the yellow fever booster vaccination. V is TRBV15 and J is TRBJ2-5, with D unclear. The CDR3 DNA reads TGTGCCACCAGCAAACAAGAGACCCAGTACTTC. Translating it yields CATSKQETQYF.